The clone carrying this T cell receptor (beta chain) was seen a handful of times. This entry belongs to a study of T cells in Graves' hyperthyroidism and ophthalmopathy. Overall study: Peripheral blood was acquired at first diagnosis, ahead of any therapy whatsoever.

CDR1 is MNHEY, CDR2 SMNVEV, per germline (reference sequence). With V trimmed by 5 bases and J by 2 bases, 8 bases remained unmatched. The CDR3 spans 16 residues. A lack of ophthalmopathy progression within 18 months defined stable Graves' hyperthyroidism. Amplification targeted TCR beta CDR3 regions from RNA transcripts. The HTBI set primed first-round TCR CDR3 RT-PCR. MiXCR, applied by TCRdb to the multiplex PCR reads, yields one record per CDR3 protein. The table shows about 500,000 distinct CDR3 sequences, with over 15% occurring only once. The chain is built from TRBV27 and TRBJ2-7; 11 positions agree with TRBD1. The clonotype comes from a woman aged 18 to 35 with Graves' hyperthyroidism. Sequenced material: blood. As DNA, the CDR3 is TGTGCCAGCAGTGTATACGTGGGACAGGGGGCCTACGAGCAGTACTTC. This sequence encodes CASSVYVGQGAYEQYF.